These 18 T cell receptor beta chains were all obtained from the same sample, sequenced in a study of T cells expressing NK-cell markers. With the 5' RACE reads reprocessed, TCRdb shows one record per CDR3 protein and no DNA. Its listing shows about 460,000 distinct CDR3 sequences. Sequencing used blood T cells: a sorted CD56 or NKG2C T cell subset, CD4+ or CD8+ T cells, or bulk PBMC T cells (not recorded which). The receptors originated from a woman aged 45 to 65 in good health.

This chain connects TRBV5-1 to TRBJ2-2; the TRBD2 assignment by TCRdb is unverifiable without DNA. CDR1 and CDR2 from the germline V gene are SGHRS and YFSETQ. CDR3 length: 15 amino acids. CDR3: CASSAQRGNTGELFF.

The chain is built from TRBV4-1 and TRBJ1-1; absent DNA, TCRdb's TRBD1 call cannot be checked. The CDR3 is made up of 15 amino acids. In germline, CDR1 is MGHRA, CDR2 YSYEKL. CDR3 sequence: CASSQGQNFGTEAFF.

The CDR3 loop is CAIGQGGTEAFF. This chain links TRBV10-3 with TRBJ1-1; TCRdb's D gene call, TRBD1, goes unchecked for lack of DNA. The CDR3 length is 12 residues. Germline V gives CDR1 ENHRY, CDR2 SYGVKD.

This sequence joins TRBV4-2 and TRBJ2-1; TCRdb returns TRBD2, unconfirmable since there is no DNA. The CDR3 has 16 amino acids. Germline CDR1 and CDR2: LGHNA and YNFKEQ. The CDR3 loop is CASSQDMEVGYNEQFF.

The V and J genes are TRBV6-5 and TRBJ2-2; TCRdb outputs TRBD1, but without DNA this stays unchecked. The germline gives CDR1 MNHEY, CDR2 SVGAGI. The CDR3 spans 16 residues. The CDR3: CASSYGQGATTGELFF.

The chain has TRBV12-3 or TRBV12-4 and TRBJ1-5. CDR3 length: 15 amino acids. CDR3 loop: CASRETGYSNQPQHF.

The V gene is TRBV4-1, the J gene TRBJ1-1; checking the TCRdb D call of TRBD1 is not possible without DNA. Germline loops: CDR1 MGHRA, CDR2 YSYEKL. The length of the CDR3 is 17 residues. The CDR3 spells CASSQGLGVGWGTEAFF.

The chain has TRBV7-2 and TRBJ1-4; TCRdb selects TRBD1, and the lack of DNA leaves this call unchecked. The CDR3 covers 14 residues. Germline values: CDR1 SGHTA, CDR2 FQGNSA. The CDR3 is CASSPGQANEKLFF.

V and J are TRBV5-1 and TRBJ2-5. CDR1 is SGHRS and CDR2 is YFSETQ in the germline V gene. The CDR3 is 17 amino acids. The CDR3 sequence: CASSLTLAGGNYETQYF.

The rearrangement joins TRBV7-2 to TRBJ2-3. This CDR3 contains 14 residues. The germline CDR1 and CDR2 sequences are SGHTA and FQGNSA. The CDR3 spells CASSFRSGTDTQYF.

This chain joins TRBV5-8 and TRBJ2-3; the D call of TRBD2 rests on TCRdb alone, since no DNA is present to check it. CDR3 length: 16 amino acids. Looked up from germline, CDR1 is SGHTS and CDR2 is YDEGEE. CDR3 amino acids: CASSGGLAVSTDTQYF.

The gene calls are TRBV7-2 and TRBJ1-5. This CDR3 has 14 residues. Germline V lookup: CDR1 SGHTA, CDR2 FQGNSA. CDR3 residues: CASSFGGRNQPQHF. Using reference TRBV7-2 and TRBJ1-5 for the parts outside the CDR3, the full variable domain is GAGVSQSPSNKVTEKGKDVELRCDPISGHTALYWYRQSLGQGLEFLIYFQGNSAPDKSGLPSDRFSAERTGGSVSTLTIQRTQQEDSAVYLCASSFGGRNQPQHFGDGTRLSIL.

The chain links TRBV2 to TRBJ2-7; there is no DNA to check the TCRdb D call of TRBD2. The CDR3 runs 13 residues. CDR1 is SNHLY, CDR2 FYNNEI, per germline. The CDR3 loop is CASSGDYSYEQYF. Full variable domain (remainder filled in from reference TRBV2 and TRBJ2-7): EPEVTQTPSHQVTQMGQEVILRCVPISNHLYFYWYRQILGQKVEFLVSFYNNEISEKSEIFDDQFSVERPDGSNFTLKIRSTKLEDSAMYFCASSGDYSYEQYFGPGTRLTVT.

This chain links TRBV12-3 or TRBV12-4 with TRBJ2-5; TCRdb picks TRBD2, but there is no DNA to check that call. The CDR3 extends over 15 amino acids. The CDR3 reads CASSLGSGRLETQYF.

The chain couples TRBV7-6 to TRBJ1-2; lacking DNA, the TRBD1 call made by TCRdb goes unchecked. The CDR3 has 13 amino acids. Germline values: CDR1 SGHVS, CDR2 FNYEAQ. The chain's CDR3 is CASSLLTGDGYTF.

This chain links TRBV5-1 with TRBJ2-6; TCRdb indicates TRBD1, and absent DNA this call remains unverified. Germline V gene sequence: CDR1 SGHRS, CDR2 YFSETQ. The CDR3 runs 20 residues. The CDR3: CASSLGGAEGFIWGANVLTF. Full variable domain (remainder filled in from reference TRBV5-1 and TRBJ2-6): KAGVTQTPRYLIKTRGQQVTLSCSPISGHRSVSWYQQTPGQGLQFLFEYFSETQRNKGNFPGRFSGRQFSNSRSEMNVSTLELGDSALYLCASSLGGAEGFIWGANVLTFGAGSRLTVL.

The CDR3 loop reads CASSPPGVATTYEQYF. The genes are TRBV4-1 and TRBJ2-7; as DNA is missing, the TRBD1 call by TCRdb cannot be tested. The CDR3 extends over 16 amino acids. Per germline, CDR1 MGHRA and CDR2 YSYEKL.

The rearrangement uses TRBV5-1 and TRBJ2-5; TCRdb gives TRBD2 as the D gene, but with no DNA this cannot be confirmed. There are 15 residues in the CDR3. Germline V CDR1 and CDR2: SGHRS, YFSETQ. CDR3 region: CASRGTAGFQETQYF.